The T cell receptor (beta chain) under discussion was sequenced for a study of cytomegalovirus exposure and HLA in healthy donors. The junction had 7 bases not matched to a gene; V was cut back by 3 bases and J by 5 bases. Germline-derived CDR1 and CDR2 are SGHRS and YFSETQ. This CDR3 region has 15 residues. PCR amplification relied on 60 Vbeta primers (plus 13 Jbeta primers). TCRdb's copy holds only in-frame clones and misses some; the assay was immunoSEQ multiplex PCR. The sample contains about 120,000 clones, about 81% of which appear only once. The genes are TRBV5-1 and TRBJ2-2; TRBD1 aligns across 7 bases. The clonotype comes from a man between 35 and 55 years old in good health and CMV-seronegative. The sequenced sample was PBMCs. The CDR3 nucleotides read TGCGCCAGCAGCTCACTGACAGGGTATACCGGGGAGCTGTTTTTT. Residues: CASSSLTGYTGELFF.